These 9 T cell receptor beta chains share one sample of origin, sequenced in a study of blood T cell repertoires in COVID-19. Sequencing was performed with immunoSEQ multiplex PCR; in TCRdb, only in-frame clones are kept and a portion is missing. Altogether about 360,000 clones are present, 80% to 90% being singletons, with the ten largest covering about 7%. The sample was peripheral blood. The source of these receptors is a woman aged 60-75 years with COVID-19, enrolled during active disease.

The CDR3 is CASVSQNYGGDTEAFF. In nucleotides, the CDR3 is TGCGCCAGCGTCTCCCAAAATTACGGGGGGGACACTGAAGCTTTCTTT. The chain recombines TRBV5-1 with TRBJ1-1; perhaps TRBD1 as D (5 bases). Trimming cost V 7 bases and J 3 bases, with 22 bases left between them. Germline CDR1 and CDR2: SGHRS and YFSETQ. The CDR3 is made up of 16 amino acids. Together with reference TRBV5-1 and TRBJ1-1, the CDR3 gives the full variable domain: KAGVTQTPRYLIKTRGQQVTLSCSPISGHRSVSWYQQTPGQGLQFLFEYFSETQRNKGNFPGRFSGRQFSNSRSEMNVSTLELGDSALYLCASVSQNYGGDTEAFFGQGTRLTVV.

The CDR3 nucleotides read TGTGCCTGGAGGGAAACGACAGGGTATGGCTACACCTTC. Protein: CAWRETTGYGYTF. The V call is TRBV30, the J call TRBJ1-2; 7 bases are shared with TRBD1. V shed 3 bases and J 5 bases; nucleotides not matched to a gene: 6. Germline loops: CDR1 GTSNPN, CDR2 SVGIG (reference sequence). This CDR3 is 13 amino acids long.

The rearrangement joins TRBV5-5 to TRBJ1-5; 11 positions agree with TRBD1. The CDR3 is made up of 15 amino acids. Per the germline V gene, CDR1 is SGHKS and CDR2 is YYEKEE (reference sequence). The ends lost 5 bases at V and 2 bases at J; junction bases unmatched: 3. CDR3 sequence: CASSRTGGGNQPQHF. The CDR3 DNA reads as TGTGCCAGCAGTCGGACAGGGGGCGGCAATCAGCCCCAGCATTTT.

This chain uses TRBV3-1 (or the pseudogene TRBV3-2) with TRBJ2-4; TRBD1 matches 11 bases. This CDR3 is built from 14 residues. Looked up from germline, CDR1 is LGHDT and CDR2 is YNNKEL (reference sequence). Trimming removed 5 bases from V and 7 bases from J; junction bases left unmatched: 4. The CDR3 loop is CASSLGQGGNIQYF. CDR3 sequence (DNA): TGTGCCAGCAGCTTGGGACAGGGGGGGAACATTCAGTACTTC.

This clone has only one observation. In nucleotides, the CDR3 is TGCGCCAGCAGCCAAGACAGGGGCTGGGGGGAAAAACTGTTTTTT. Encoded protein: CASSQDRGWGEKLFF. The chain is built from TRBV4-1 and TRBJ1-4; tentative D call: TRBD1 (6 bases). CDR3 size: 15 residues. CDR1 and CDR2 (germline): MGHRA, YSYEKL. V gave up 0 bases and J gave up 8 bases, with 13 bases separating them.

The gene calls are TRBV4-3 and TRBJ1-4; 9 bases are a match to TRBD1. With V trimmed by 2 bases and J by 7 bases, 5 bases remained unmatched. CDR1 is LGHNA, CDR2 YSLEER, per germline. CDR3 size: 15 residues. CDR3 DNA: TGCGCCAGCAGCCAACGACCGGGACAGGGTGAAAAACTGTTTTTT. Its translation: CASSQRPGQGEKLFF.

This rearrangement joins TRBV10-2 to TRBJ1-2, with 7 bases lining up with TRBD1. Trimming at V came to 2 bases and at J to 4 bases, leaving 7 bases not matched to a gene. CDR3 length: 15 amino acids. Germline V CDR1 and CDR2: WSHSY, SAAADI. The CDR3 sequence: CASSERQGRSYGYTF. The CDR3 DNA reads TGCGCCAGCAGTGAGCGACAGGGTCGGAGCTATGGCTACACCTTC.

The J gene is TRBJ1-1, the V gene TRBV6-2 or TRBV6-3; 8 bases fit TRBD1. The CDR3 is 18 amino acids. Germline V gives CDR1 MNHEY, CDR2 SVGEGT. The V and J ends lost 0 bases and 1 base, in that order; junction bases with no gene match: 10. The CDR3 sequence: CASSYSRDRTRGNTEAFF. CDR3 coding DNA: TGTGCCAGCAGTTACTCCCGGGACAGGACTCGAGGGAACACTGAAGCTTTCTTT.

The gene calls are TRBV4-2 and TRBJ2-3; 15 bases agree with TRBD2. The CDR3 consists of 22 residues. Unmatched junction bases numbered 17, after V lost 3 bases and J lost 1 base. Germline CDR1 LGHNA, CDR2 YNFKEQ. CDR3 loop: CASSHPGGLAGGIVMGTDTQYF. The CDR3 nucleotides are TGTGCCAGCAGCCATCCCGGGGGACTAGCGGGGGGTATAGTAATGGGCACAGATACGCAGTATTTT.